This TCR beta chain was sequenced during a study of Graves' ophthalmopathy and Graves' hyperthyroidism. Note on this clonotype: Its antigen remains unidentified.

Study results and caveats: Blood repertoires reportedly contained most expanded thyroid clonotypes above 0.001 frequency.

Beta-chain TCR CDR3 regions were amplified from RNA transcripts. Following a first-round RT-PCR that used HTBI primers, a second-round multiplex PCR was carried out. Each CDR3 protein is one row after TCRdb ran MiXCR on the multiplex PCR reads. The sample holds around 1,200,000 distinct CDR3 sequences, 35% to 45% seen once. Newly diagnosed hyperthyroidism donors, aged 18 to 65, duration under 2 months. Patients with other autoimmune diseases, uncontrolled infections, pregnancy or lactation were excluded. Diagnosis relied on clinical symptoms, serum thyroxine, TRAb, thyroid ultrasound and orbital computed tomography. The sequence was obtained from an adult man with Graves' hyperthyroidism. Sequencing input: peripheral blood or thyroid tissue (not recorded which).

CDR3 residues: CSARSGANTGNTIYF. The DNA for the CDR3 is TGCAGCGCCCGAAGTGGAGCGAACACTGGAAACACCATATATTTT. J is TRBJ1-3 and V is TRBV29-1, with D unclear. Germline CDR1 is SQVTM and CDR2 is ANQGSEA. The CDR3 is made up of 15 amino acids. Trimming stripped 7 bases from V and 2 bases from J, with 18 bases between. The full variable domain, with the rest looked up from reference TRBV29-1 and TRBJ1-3, is SAVISQKPSRDICQRGTSLTIQCQVDSQVTMMFWYRQQPGQSLTLIATANQGSEATYESGFVIDKFPISRPNLTFSTLTVSNMSPEDSSIYLCSARSGANTGNTIYFGEGSWLTVV.